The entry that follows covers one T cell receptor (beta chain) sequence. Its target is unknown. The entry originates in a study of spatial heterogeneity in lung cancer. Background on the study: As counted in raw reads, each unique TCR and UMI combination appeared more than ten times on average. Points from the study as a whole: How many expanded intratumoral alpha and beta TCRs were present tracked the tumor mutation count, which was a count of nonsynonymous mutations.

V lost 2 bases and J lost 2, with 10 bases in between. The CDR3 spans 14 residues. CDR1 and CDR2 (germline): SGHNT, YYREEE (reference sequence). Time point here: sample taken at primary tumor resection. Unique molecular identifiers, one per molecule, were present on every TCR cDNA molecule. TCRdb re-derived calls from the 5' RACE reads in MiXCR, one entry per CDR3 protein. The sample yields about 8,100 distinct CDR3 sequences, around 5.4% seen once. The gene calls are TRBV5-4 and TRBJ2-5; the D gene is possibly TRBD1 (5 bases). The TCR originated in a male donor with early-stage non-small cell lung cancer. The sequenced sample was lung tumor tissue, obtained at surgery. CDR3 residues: CASSLQVGQETQYF. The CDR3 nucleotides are TGTGCCAGCAGCTTACAGGTCGGACAAGAGACCCAGTACTTC.